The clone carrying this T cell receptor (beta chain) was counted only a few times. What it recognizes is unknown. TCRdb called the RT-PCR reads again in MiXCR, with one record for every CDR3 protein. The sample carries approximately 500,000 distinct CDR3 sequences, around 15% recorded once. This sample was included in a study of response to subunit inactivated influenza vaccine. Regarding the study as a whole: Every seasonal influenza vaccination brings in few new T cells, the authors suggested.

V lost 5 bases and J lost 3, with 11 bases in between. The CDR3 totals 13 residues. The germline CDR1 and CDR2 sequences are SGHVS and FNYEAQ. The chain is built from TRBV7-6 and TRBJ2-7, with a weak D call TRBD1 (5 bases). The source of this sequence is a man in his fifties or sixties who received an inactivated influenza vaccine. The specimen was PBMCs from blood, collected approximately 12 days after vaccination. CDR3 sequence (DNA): TGTGCCAGCAGCACAGGACGGAACTACGAGCAGTACTTC. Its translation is CASSTGRNYEQYF.